This T cell receptor beta chain was sequenced for a study of T cells in Graves' hyperthyroidism and ophthalmopathy. CDR1 and CDR2 (germline): SNHLY, FYNNEI. This CDR3 comprises 14 residues. V lost 10 bases, J lost 5 bases, and 11 bases stayed unmatched. Clinical symptoms, serum thyroxine, TRAb, thyroid ultrasound and orbital computed tomography informed diagnoses. It was over 9.5 ml of fresh peripheral blood that supplied the PBMCs. Amplification targeted TCR beta CDR3 regions from RNA transcripts. The HTBI set primed first-round TCR CDR3 RT-PCR. Each CDR3 protein is one row after TCRdb ran MiXCR on the multiplex PCR reads. The sample records approximately 510,000 distinct CDR3 sequences, 20% being singletons. This clonotype has at least ten counts.

This sequence was found in a man between 18 and 35 years old with Graves' hyperthyroidism. The sequenced material came from blood. The V gene is TRBV2, the J gene TRBJ2-7; 10 bases line up with TRBD1. CDR3 region: CATISGTGVDEQYF. The CDR3 DNA reads TGTGCCACCATATCCGGGACAGGGGTCGACGAGCAGTACTTC.